What follows are 13 T cell receptor beta chains derived from one specimen sequenced in a study of CXCR3-negative and CXCR3-positive naive CD8 T cells (dated by TCRdb to between 2018 and 2021). This sample was sequenced with a NextSeq 550. The Human TCR Profiling Kit (MiLaboratory) was used to prepare UMI-labeled 5' RACE TRB cDNA libraries. The reads, reprocessed by TCRdb, yield one row per CDR3 protein sequence and no DNA. This sample's listing comprises 8,000 or so distinct CDR3 sequences. Around 1.5% of the sample is taken by the ten largest. Sequencing was performed on naive CXCR3- CD8+ T cells from blood. The label giving this sample's cell subset or site can be read as: CD45RO-CCR7+CD27+CD95- naive CD8+ T cells lacking CXCR3 (TNR3-). The receptors here all came from a human donor in good health. Some clones in this sample may be carry-over from other donors' samples.

The chain uses TRBV11-2 and TRBJ2-7; TCRdb's D gene call, TRBD2, goes unchecked for lack of DNA. CDR1 is SGHAT, CDR2 FQNNGV, per germline. The CDR3 has 16 residues. The CDR3 sequence: CASSLESGGIINEQYF.

The V and J genes are TRBV2 and TRBJ2-5; with no DNA, the TCRdb D assignment of TRBD2 cannot be verified. The CDR3 has 14 amino acids. The V gene's germline CDR1 is SNHLY and CDR2 FYNNEI. CDR3 sequence reads: CASSEVGGVETQYF.

The chain combines TRBV10-1 with TRBJ2-3; the D gene TCRdb calls, TRBD1, cannot be checked with no DNA. CDR1 is WNHNN, CDR2 SYGVQD, per germline (reference sequence). The CDR3 spans 14 residues. This CDR3 reads CASSYTGDTDTQYF.

The chain is built from TRBV7-9 and TRBJ2-5; there is no DNA to check the TCRdb D call of TRBD2. CDR1 SEHNR and CDR2 FQNEAQ come from the germline V gene (reference sequence). The CDR3 runs 15 residues. This chain's CDR3 is CASSLGYSGGETQYF. Supplemented by reference TRBV7-9 and TRBJ2-5, the full variable domain reads DTGVSQNPRHKITKRGQNVTFRCDPISEHNRLYWYRQTLGQGPEFLTYFQNEAQLEKSRLLSDRFSAERPKGSFSTLEIQRTEQGDSAMYLCASSLGYSGGETQYFGPGTRLLVL.

This clonotype is deemed medium-sized by its frequency. The rearrangement uses TRBV29-1 and TRBJ2-1; absent DNA, TCRdb's TRBD2 call cannot be checked. There are 13 residues in the CDR3. Germline V gene sequence: CDR1 SQVTM, CDR2 ANQGSEA. The CDR3 spells CSVEKPFGNEQFF.

V and J are TRBV29-1 and TRBJ2-5; no DNA is available, so the TRBD2 call from TCRdb remains unchecked. Germline lookup yields CDR1 SQVTM and CDR2 ANQGSEA. CDR3 length: 14 residues. The CDR3 sequence is CSVEWGTSASAQYF.

The rearrangement joins TRBV11-2 to TRBJ1-1; the D call from TCRdb, TRBD1, cannot be confirmed without DNA. This CDR3 comprises 14 residues. Germline CDR1 reads SGHAT; CDR2 reads FQNNGV. CDR3 sequence: CASSLRPDTTEAFF.

This clonotype registers medium-sized by frequency. J is TRBJ2-1 and V is TRBV5-6; absent DNA, TCRdb's TRBD2 call cannot be checked. The germline V gene has CDR1 SGHDT and CDR2 YYEEEE. CDR3 size: 15 residues. CDR3 protein: CASSELAGGENEQFF. Looking up the rest from reference TRBV5-6 and TRBJ2-1 gives the full variable domain: DAGVTQSPTHLIKTRGQQVTLRCSPKSGHDTVSWYQQALGQGPQFIFQYYEEEERQRGNFPDRFSGHQFPNYSSELNVNALLLGDSALYLCASSELAGGENEQFFGPGTRLTVL.

This clonotype is medium-sized by frequency. The V call is TRBV29-1, the J call TRBJ2-7; the TRBD1 assignment by TCRdb is unverifiable without DNA. Germline CDR1 is SQVTM and CDR2 is ANQGSEA. This CDR3 is 15 amino acids long. The CDR3 is CSVEEGTGGPGEQYF.

The chain has TRBV9 and TRBJ2-1; TCRdb reports TRBD2, a call that lacks DNA to check it against. Germline V gene lookup returns CDR1 SGDLS and CDR2 YYNGEE. The CDR3 spans 12 residues. The CDR3 region is CASSVGGREQFF.

J is TRBJ1-3 and V is TRBV6-2 or TRBV6-3; TCRdb reports TRBD1, a call that lacks DNA to check it against. In germline, CDR1 is MNHEY, CDR2 SVGEGT. The CDR3 totals 12 residues. CDR3 in amino acids: CASSYSLSTIYF.

J is TRBJ2-2 and V is TRBV27; with no DNA, the TCRdb D assignment of TRBD2 cannot be verified. This CDR3 comprises 14 residues. Germline V gene data show CDR1 as MNHEY and CDR2 as SMNVEV (reference sequence). The CDR3 loop reads CASTPGGATGELFF.

The chain's CDR3 is CASSLWPQTETQYF. The V call is TRBV7-2, the J call TRBJ2-5; the TCRdb call, TRBD1, lacks DNA for checking. Germline V CDR1 and CDR2: SGHTA, FQGNSA. The CDR3 length is 14 residues. Full variable domain (outside the CDR3, taken from reference TRBV7-2 and TRBJ2-5): GAGVSQSPSNKVTEKGKDVELRCDPISGHTALYWYRQSLGQGLEFLIYFQGNSAPDKSGLPSDRFSAERTGGSVSTLTIQRTQQEDSAVYLCASSLWPQTETQYFGPGTRLLVL.